Each of the 8 T cell receptor beta chains below was sequenced from the same sample in a study of read filtering for tumor transcriptome and immune sequencing. The library was built from roughly 400 ng RNA with molecular barcoded adaptors for alpha/delta and beta/gamma chains. Each CDR3 protein gets one entry after TCRdb re-called the reads with MiXCR. The sample lists approximately 25,000 distinct CDR3 sequences, approximately 15% seen once, with around two fifths in the top ten. Sequenced input: a population of CD138-negative cells sorted from bone marrow. These receptors came from a donor aged 40 or older with multiple myeloma.

This sequence joins TRBV6-2 or TRBV6-3 and TRBJ2-1, with a weak D call TRBD2 (5 bases). CDR3 length equals 16 residues. The germline V gene encodes CDR1 MNHEY and CDR2 SVGEGT. With 4 bases removed from V and 4 bases from J, the gap between germline ends came to 17 bases. The CDR3 sequence: CASSSSRRWGYNEQFF. CDR3 DNA sequence: TGTGCCAGCAGTTCTTCACGGAGGTGGGGTTACAATGAGCAGTTCTTC.

V and J are TRBV29-1 and TRBJ2-7; tentatively, D is TRBD1 (5 bases). Trimming pared 4 bases from V and 3 bases from J, leaving 19 bases between. CDR1 is SQVTM and CDR2 is ANQGSEA in the germline V gene. CDR3 length equals 15 residues. In nucleotides, the CDR3 is TGCAGCGTTGTACCTAAGGGTAGGGGATACTACGAGCAGTACTTC. This codes for CSVVPKGRGYYEQYF.

This clonotype was seen repeatedly, ten times or more. The V gene is TRBV30, the J gene TRBJ2-1; D might be TRBD2 (7 bases). The V end lost 6 bases, the J end lost 4 bases, and 13 bases lay between the germline ends. This CDR3 spans 13 amino acids. The germline gives CDR1 GTSNPN, CDR2 SVGIG (reference sequence). The CDR3 here is CACVRGAYNEQFF. DNA for the CDR3: TGTGCCTGCGTCCGGGGGGCTTACAATGAGCAGTTCTTC. Full variable domain (rest looked up from reference TRBV30 and TRBJ2-1): SQTIHQWPATLVQPVGSPLSLECTVEGTSNPNLYWYRQAAGRGLQLLFYSVGIGQISSEVPQNLSASRPQDRQFILSSKKLLLSDSGFYLCACVRGAYNEQFFGPGTRLTVL.

Worth noting for this clonotype: A far larger clone lies a single base away; this is likely a read error. The chain employs TRBV5-4 and TRBJ2-1, with D possibly matching TRBD1 (5 bases). V shed 4 bases and J shed 10 bases, with 18 bases lying between them. Germline V gene data show CDR1 as SGHNT and CDR2 as YYREEE (reference sequence). This CDR3 has 14 residues. The chain's CDR3 is CASSLLGASYEQFF. Here the CDR3 DNA reads TGTGCCAGCAGCCTTCTTGGGGCCTCCTACGAGCAGTTCTTC.

This clonotype was counted ten times or more. The V gene is TRBV24-1, the J gene TRBJ1-5; 7 nucleotides agree with TRBD1. Germline CDR1 is KGHDR and CDR2 is SFDVKD. The CDR3 runs to 18 residues. V trimming: 0 bases; J trimming: 6 bases; junction bases outside the gene matches: 13. The CDR3 region is CATSDLAPVTGAGQPQHF. CDR3 DNA: TGTGCCACCAGTGATTTGGCCCCCGTCACAGGGGCCGGTCAGCCCCAGCATTTT.

This clonotype has only one observation. A far larger clone is one base from this, pointing to a likely read error. This rearrangement joins TRBV10-3 to TRBJ2-1, with 11 bases fitting TRBD2. This CDR3 is built from 16 residues. CDR1 is ENHRY, CDR2 SYGVKD, per germline. The DNA of the CDR3 is TGTGCCAGCAGTTACTACGAGACTAGCGGGGACAATGAGCAGTTCTTC. Residues: CASSYYETSGDNEQFF.

The gene calls are TRBV28 and TRBJ2-5; 9 bases agree with TRBD2. Germline CDR1 and CDR2: MDHEN and SYDVKM. There are 17 residues in the CDR3. Trimming cost V 3 bases and J 3 bases; bases outside gene matches: 11. The CDR3 protein is CASSFYGAGTSKETQYF. The CDR3 DNA follows: TGTGCCAGCAGTTTTTACGGGGCCGGGACTAGCAAAGAGACCCAGTACTTC.

CDR3 in DNA: TGTGCCAGCAGTTTGGGACACGGGTCTGGGGCCAACGTCCTGACTTTC. It encodes CASSLGHGSGANVLTF. The chain recombines TRBV28 with TRBJ2-6; D perhaps matches TRBD1 (6 bases). Trimming left V 3 bases short and J 1 base short, with 10 bases between. CDR1 and CDR2 from the germline V gene are MDHEN and SYDVKM. This CDR3 region has 16 residues.